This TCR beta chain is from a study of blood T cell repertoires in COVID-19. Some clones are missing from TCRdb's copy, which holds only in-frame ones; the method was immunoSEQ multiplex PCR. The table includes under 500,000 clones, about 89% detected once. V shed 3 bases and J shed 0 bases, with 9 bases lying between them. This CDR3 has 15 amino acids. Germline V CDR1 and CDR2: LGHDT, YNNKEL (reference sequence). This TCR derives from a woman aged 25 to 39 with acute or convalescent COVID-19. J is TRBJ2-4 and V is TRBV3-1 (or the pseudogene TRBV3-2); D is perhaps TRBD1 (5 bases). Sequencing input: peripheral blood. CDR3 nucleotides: TGTGCCAGCAGCCAGACAGCGCTAGCCAAAAACATTCAGTACTTC. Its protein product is CASSQTALAKNIQYF.